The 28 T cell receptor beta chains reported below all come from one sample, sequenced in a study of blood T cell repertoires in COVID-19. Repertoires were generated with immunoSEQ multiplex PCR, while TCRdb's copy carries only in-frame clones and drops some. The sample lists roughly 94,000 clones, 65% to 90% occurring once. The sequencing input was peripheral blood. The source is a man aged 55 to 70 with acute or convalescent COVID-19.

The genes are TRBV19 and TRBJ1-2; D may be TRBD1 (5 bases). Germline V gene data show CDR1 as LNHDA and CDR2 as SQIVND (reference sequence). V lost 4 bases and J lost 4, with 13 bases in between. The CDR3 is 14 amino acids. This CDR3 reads CASSTGPPGYGYTF. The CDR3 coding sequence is TGTGCCAGTAGTACAGGGCCGCCGGGCTATGGCTACACCTTC.

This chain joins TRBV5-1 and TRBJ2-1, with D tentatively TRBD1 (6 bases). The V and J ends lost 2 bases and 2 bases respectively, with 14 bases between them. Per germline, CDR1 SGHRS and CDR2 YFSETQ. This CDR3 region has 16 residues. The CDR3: CASSFLPGATYNEQFF. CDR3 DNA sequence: TGCGCCAGCAGCTTCCTGCCAGGGGCCACCTACAATGAGCAGTTCTTC.

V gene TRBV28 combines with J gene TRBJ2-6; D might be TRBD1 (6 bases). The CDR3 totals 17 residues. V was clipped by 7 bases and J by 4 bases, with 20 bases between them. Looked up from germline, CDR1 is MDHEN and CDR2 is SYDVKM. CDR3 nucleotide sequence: TGTGCCAGCATACCGCAGGGGTTGTCGGAAGGGGCCAACGTCCTGACTTTC. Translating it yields CASIPQGLSEGANVLTF. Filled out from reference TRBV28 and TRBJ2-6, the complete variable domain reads DVKVTQSSRYLVKRTGEKVFLECVQDMDHENMFWYRQDPGLGLRLIYFSYDVKMKEKGDIPEGYSVSREKKERFSLILESASTNQTSMYLCASIPQGLSEGANVLTFGAGSRLTVL.

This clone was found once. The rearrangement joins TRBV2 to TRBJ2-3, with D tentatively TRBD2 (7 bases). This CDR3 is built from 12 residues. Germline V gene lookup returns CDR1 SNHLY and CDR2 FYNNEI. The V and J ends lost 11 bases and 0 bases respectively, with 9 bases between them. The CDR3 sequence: CAGGASTDTQYF. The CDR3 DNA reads TGTGCCGGGGGGGCTAGCACAGATACGCAGTATTTT.

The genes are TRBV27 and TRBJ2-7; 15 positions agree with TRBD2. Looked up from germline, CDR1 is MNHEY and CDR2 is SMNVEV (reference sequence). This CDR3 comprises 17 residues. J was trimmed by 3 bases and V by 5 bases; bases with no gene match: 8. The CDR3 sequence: CASSAGTSGGLGYEQYF. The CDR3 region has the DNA TGTGCCAGCAGTGCCGGGACTAGCGGGGGGTTAGGCTACGAGCAGTACTTC.

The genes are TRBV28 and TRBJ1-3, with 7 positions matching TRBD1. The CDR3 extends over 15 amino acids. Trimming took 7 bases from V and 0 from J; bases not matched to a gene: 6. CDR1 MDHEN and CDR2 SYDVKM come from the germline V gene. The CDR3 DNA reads TGTGCCAGCAAAAACAGGGGCCCCTCTGGAAACACCATATATTTT. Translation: CASKNRGPSGNTIYF.

The CDR3 DNA is TGTGCCAGCAGCTCCCCCCAGGGATCTGGGGCCAACGTCCTGACTTTC. It is translated as CASSSPQGSGANVLTF. The V call is TRBV7-3, the J call TRBJ2-6; perhaps TRBD1 as D (5 bases). This CDR3 comprises 16 residues. From germline, CDR1 is SGHTA and CDR2 FQGTGA. Trimming removed 4 bases at V and 1 base at J, with 11 bases between.

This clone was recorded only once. CDR3 nucleotides: TGTGCCACCATGGGGGCGGATGACTATGGCTACACCTTC. Translating gives CATMGADDYGYTF. The rearrangement joins TRBV10-3 to TRBJ1-2, with D possibly matching TRBD1 (6 bases). There are 13 residues in the CDR3. Germline V gene sequence: CDR1 ENHRY, CDR2 SYGVKD. The germline V and J ends were trimmed by 10 bases and 3 bases, with 15 bases remaining between them.

In DNA form, the CDR3 reads TGTGCCAGCAGCCGAGTAAGACCGCAGGGGGCGGGCGAAAAACTGTTTTTT. It is translated as CASSRVRPQGAGEKLFF. The rearrangement links TRBV5-5 to TRBJ1-4; 8 nucleotides line up with TRBD1. The CDR3 loop spans 17 amino acids. CDR1 and CDR2 (germline): SGHKS, YYEKEE (reference sequence). V lost 4 bases to trimming and J lost 8 bases; unmatched junction nucleotides: 16.

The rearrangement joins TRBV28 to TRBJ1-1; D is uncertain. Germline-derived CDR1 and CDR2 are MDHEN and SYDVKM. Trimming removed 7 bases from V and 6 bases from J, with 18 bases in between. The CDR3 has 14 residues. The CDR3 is CASKGSQVGPEAFF. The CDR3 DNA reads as TGTGCCAGCAAAGGCAGTCAGGTTGGTCCTGAAGCTTTCTTT.

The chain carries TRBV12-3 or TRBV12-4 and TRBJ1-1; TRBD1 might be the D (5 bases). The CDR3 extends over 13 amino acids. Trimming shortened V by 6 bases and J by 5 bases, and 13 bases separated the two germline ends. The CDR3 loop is CASRSRQRTEAFF. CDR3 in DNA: TGTGCCAGCAGATCTAGACAGAGGACTGAAGCTTTCTTT.

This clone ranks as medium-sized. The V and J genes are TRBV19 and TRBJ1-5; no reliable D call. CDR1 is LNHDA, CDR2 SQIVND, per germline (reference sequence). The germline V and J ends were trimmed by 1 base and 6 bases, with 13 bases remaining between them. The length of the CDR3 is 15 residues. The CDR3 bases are TGTGCCAGTAGTATAGCCTACGAGACGGGTCAGCCCCAGCATTTT. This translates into CASSIAYETGQPQHF.

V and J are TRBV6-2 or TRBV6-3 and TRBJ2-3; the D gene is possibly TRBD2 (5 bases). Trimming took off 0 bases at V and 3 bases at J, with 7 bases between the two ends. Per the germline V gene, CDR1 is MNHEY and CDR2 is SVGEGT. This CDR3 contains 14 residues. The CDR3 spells CASSYSRATDTQYF. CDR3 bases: TGTGCCAGCAGTTACTCGAGGGCTACAGATACGCAGTATTTT.

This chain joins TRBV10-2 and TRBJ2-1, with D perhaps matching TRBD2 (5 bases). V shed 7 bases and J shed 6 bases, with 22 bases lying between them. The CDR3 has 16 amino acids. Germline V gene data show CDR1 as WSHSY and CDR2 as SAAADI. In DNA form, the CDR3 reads TGCGCCAGCAACCCCCGGGAAGCGAGAGAAGGCAATGAGCAGTTCTTC. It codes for CASNPREAREGNEQFF.

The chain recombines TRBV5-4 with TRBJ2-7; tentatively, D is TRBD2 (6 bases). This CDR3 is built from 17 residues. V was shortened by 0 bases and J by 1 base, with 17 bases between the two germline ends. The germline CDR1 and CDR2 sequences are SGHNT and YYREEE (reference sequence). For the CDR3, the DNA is TGTGCCAGCAGCTTGGATCCAGGGACTCATACTTCCTACGAGCAGTACTTC. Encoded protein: CASSLDPGTHTSYEQYF. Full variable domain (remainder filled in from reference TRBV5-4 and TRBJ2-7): ETGVTQSPTHLIKTRGQQVTLRCSSQSGHNTVSWYQQALGQGPQFIFQYYREEENGRGNFPPRFSGLQFPNYSSELNVNALELDDSALYLCASSLDPGTHTSYEQYFGPGTRLTVT.

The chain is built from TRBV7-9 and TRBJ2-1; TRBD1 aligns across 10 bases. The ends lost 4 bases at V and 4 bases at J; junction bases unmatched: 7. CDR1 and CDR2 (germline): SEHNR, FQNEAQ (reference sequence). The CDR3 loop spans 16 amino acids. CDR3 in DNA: TGTGCCAGCAGCTCAAGACAGGGGGCGAGGTACAATGAGCAGTTCTTC. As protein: CASSSRQGARYNEQFF.

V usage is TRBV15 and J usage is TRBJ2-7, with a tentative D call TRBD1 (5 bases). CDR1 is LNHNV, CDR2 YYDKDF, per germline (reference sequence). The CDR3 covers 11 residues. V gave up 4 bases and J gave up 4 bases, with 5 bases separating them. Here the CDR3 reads CATSTGYEQYF. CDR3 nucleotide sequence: TGTGCCACCAGCACAGGGTACGAGCAGTACTTC.

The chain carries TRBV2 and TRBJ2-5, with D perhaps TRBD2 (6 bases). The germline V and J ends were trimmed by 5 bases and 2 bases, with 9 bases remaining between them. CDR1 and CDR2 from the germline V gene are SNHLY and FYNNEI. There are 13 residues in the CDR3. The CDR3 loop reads CASSMTRQETQYF. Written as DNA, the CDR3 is TGTGCCAGCAGTATGACTAGACAAGAGACCCAGTACTTC.

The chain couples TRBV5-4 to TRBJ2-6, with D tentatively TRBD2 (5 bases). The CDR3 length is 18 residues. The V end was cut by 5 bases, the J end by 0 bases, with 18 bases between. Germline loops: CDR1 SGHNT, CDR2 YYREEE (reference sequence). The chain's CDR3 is CASRRARDGNSGANVLTF. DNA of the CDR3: TGTGCCAGCAGACGTGCCAGAGACGGGAACTCTGGGGCCAACGTCCTGACTTTC. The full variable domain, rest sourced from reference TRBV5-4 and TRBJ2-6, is ETGVTQSPTHLIKTRGQQVTLRCSSQSGHNTVSWYQQALGQGPQFIFQYYREEENGRGNFPPRFSGLQFPNYSSELNVNALELDDSALYLCASRRARDGNSGANVLTFGAGSRLTVL.

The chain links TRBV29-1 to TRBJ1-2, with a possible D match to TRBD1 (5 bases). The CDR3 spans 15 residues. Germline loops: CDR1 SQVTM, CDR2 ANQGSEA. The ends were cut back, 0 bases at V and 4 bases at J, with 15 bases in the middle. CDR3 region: CSVEDYYRLGYGYTF. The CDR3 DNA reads TGCAGCGTTGAAGATTATTACAGGTTGGGCTATGGCTACACCTTC.

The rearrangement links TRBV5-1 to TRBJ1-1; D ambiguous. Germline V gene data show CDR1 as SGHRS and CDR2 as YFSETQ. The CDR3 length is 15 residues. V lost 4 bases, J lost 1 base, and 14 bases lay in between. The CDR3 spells CASSLERVTNTEAFF. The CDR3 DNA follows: TGCGCCAGCAGCCTTGAACGGGTGACGAACACTGAAGCTTTCTTT.

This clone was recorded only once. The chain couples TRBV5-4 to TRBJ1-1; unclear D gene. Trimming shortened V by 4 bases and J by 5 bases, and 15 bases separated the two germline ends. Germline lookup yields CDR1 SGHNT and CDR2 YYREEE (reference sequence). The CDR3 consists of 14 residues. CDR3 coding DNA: TGTGCCAGCAGCGTATTTGACGGGGTAACTGAAGCTTTCTTT. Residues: CASSVFDGVTEAFF.

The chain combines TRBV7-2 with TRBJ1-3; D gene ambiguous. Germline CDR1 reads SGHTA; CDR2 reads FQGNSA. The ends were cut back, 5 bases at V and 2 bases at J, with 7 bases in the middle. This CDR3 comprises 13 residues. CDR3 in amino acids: CASSATPGNTIYF. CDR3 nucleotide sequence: TGTGCCAGCAGCGCAACTCCTGGAAACACCATATATTTT. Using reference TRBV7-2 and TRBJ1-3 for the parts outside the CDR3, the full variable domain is GAGVSQSPSNKVTEKGKDVELRCDPISGHTALYWYRQSLGQGLEFLIYFQGNSAPDKSGLPSDRFSAERTGGSVSTLTIQRTQQEDSAVYLCASSATPGNTIYFGEGSWLTVV.

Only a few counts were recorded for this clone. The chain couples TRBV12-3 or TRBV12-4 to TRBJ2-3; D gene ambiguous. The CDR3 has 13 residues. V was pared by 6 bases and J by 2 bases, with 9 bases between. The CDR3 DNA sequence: TGTGCCAGCAGCCCAGATCCCACAGATACGCAGTATTTT. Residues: CASSPDPTDTQYF.

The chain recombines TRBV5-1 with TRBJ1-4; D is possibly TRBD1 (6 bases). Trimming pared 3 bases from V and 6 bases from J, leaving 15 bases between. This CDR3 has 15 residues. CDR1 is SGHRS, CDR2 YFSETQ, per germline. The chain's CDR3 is CASSWSGGRDEKLFF. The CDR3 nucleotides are TGCGCCAGCAGCTGGAGCGGGGGCCGAGATGAAAAACTGTTTTTT.

CDR3 sequence reads: CASSEAWPRGETQYF. The CDR3 nucleotides read TGTGCCAGCAGTGAAGCTTGGCCCCGCGGAGAGACCCAGTACTTC. The genes are TRBV6-1 and TRBJ2-5; D ambiguous. V lost 0 bases and J lost 4, with 12 bases in between. Per the germline V gene, CDR1 is MNHNS and CDR2 is SASEGT. The CDR3 is 15 amino acids.

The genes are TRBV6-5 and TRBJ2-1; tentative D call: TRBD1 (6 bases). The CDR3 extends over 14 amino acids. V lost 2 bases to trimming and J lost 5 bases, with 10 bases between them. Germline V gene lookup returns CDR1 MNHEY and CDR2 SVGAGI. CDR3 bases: TGTGCCAGCAGTTACAGGGACACTAACAATGAGCAGTTCTTC. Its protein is CASSYRDTNNEQFF.

CDR3 in amino acids: CASSLTGGGNQPQHF. DNA for the CDR3: TGTGCCAGCAGCTTAACAGGGGGCGGCAATCAGCCCCAGCATTTT. The chain uses TRBV7-9 and TRBJ1-5; TRBD1 aligns across 9 bases. Trimming removed 2 bases from V and 2 bases from J; junction bases left unmatched: 1. The germline V gene has CDR1 SEHNR and CDR2 FQNEAQ (reference sequence). The CDR3 covers 15 residues.